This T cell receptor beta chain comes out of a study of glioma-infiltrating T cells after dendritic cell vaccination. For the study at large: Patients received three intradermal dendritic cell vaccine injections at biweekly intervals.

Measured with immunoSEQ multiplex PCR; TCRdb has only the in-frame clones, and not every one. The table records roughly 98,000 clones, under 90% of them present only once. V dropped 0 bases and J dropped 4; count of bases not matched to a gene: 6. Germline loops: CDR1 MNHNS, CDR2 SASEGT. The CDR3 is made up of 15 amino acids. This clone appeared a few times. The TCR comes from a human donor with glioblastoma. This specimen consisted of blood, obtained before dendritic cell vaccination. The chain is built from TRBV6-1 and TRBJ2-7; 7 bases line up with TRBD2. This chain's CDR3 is CASSEAVGGSYEQYF. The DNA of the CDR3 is TGTGCCAGCAGTGAAGCCGTGGGAGGGTCTTACGAGCAGTACTTC.